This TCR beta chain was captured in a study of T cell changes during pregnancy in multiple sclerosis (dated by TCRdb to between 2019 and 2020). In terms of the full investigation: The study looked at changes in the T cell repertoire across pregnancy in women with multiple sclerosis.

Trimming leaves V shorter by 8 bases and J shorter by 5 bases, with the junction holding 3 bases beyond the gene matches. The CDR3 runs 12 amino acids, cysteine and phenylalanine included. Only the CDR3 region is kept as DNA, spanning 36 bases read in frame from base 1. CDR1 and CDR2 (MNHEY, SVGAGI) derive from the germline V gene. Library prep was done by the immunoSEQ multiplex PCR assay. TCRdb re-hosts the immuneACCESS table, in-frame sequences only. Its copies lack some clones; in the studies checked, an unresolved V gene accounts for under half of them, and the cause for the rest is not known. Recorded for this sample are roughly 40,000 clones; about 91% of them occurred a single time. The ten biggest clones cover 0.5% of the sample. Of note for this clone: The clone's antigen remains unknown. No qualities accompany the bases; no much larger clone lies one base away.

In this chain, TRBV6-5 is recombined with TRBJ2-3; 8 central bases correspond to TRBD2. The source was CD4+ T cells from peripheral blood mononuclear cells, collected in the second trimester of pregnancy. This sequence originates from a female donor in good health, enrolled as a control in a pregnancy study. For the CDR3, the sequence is CASRGGGDTQYF. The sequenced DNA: TGTGCCAGCCGGGGGGGAGGAGATACGCAGTATTTT.